A selection of T cell receptor beta chains follows, all from one sample in a study of regulatory T cells in long-lasting Graves disease. TCRdb used MiXCR to reprocess the multiplex PCR reads, holding one entry per CDR3 protein. The table records about 470,000 distinct CDR3 sequences, less than 25% of them present only once. The sequences come from peripheral blood mononuclear cells (PBMCs), collected when the disease was refractory, from a patient treated with antithyroid drugs. Source of these receptors: a female donor with Graves disease. CDR3s include the opening cysteine and the closing phenylalanine or tryptophan. The D gene is left open where the match is weak. Some rows have no size entry. The others give once, few or many, or a class for an expanded clone.

V,D,J,size,CDR3,DNA
TRBV29-1,TRBD1,TRBJ1-6,.,CSVSTGGRRNSPLHF,TGCAGCGTTTCCACAGGGGGGAGACGTAATTCACCCCTCCACTTT
TRBV6-2/TRBV6-3,.,TRBJ1-3,.,CASSYSSKGPFSGNTIYF,TGTGCCAGCAGTTACTCCTCAAAAGGACCGTTCTCTGGAAACACCATATATTTT
TRBV2,TRBD2,TRBJ2-5,many,CASRGSGEGETQYF,TGTGCCAGCCGAGGTAGCGGGGAAGGAGAGACCCAGTACTTC
TRBV12-3/TRBV12-4,.,TRBJ2-7,many,CASIPRLGGPVYF,TGTGCCAGCATCCCGCGGTTGGGGGGTCCCGTGTACTTC
TRBV7-9,.,TRBJ2-7,many,CASSLRRPPYEQYF,TGTGCCAGCAGCTTAAGGAGGCCACCCTACGAGCAGTACTTC
TRBV3-1,.,TRBJ2-7,many,CASSQDDLGYEQYF,TGTGCCAGCAGCCAAGATGACTTAGGCTACGAGCAGTACTTC
TRBV5-6,.,TRBJ2-1,.,CASTSLQGGGTYNEQFF,TGTGCCAGCACCTCTCTCCAAGGGGGAGGAACCTACAATGAGCAGTTCTTC
TRBV7-2,TRBD2,TRBJ2-7,many,CASSFKTSGGHEQYF,TGTGCCAGCAGCTTCAAGACTAGCGGGGGACACGAGCAGTACTTC
TRBV6-1,TRBD2,TRBJ2-3,.,CASSRGLAGATDTQYF,TGTGCCAGCAGTCGGGGGCTAGCGGGAGCGACAGATACGCAGTATTTT
TRBV28,.,TRBJ1-4,.,CASSLDGSWEKLFF,TGTGCCAGCAGTTTAGACGGGTCATGGGAAAAACTGTTTTTT
TRBV6-5,.,TRBJ1-5,.,CASSYDSRGNQPQHF,TGTGCCAGCAGTTACGACAGCAGGGGCAATCAGCCCCAGCATTTT
TRBV7-9,TRBD2,TRBJ2-7,few,CASSSLGGRDSYEQYF,TGTGCCAGCAGCTCCTTGGGAGGGCGGGATTCGTACGAGCAGTACTTC
TRBV20-1,TRBD2,TRBJ2-7,many,CSAREWGGRIAEQYF,TGCAGTGCTAGAGAGTGGGGCGGGAGGATCGCCGAGCAGTACTTC
TRBV20-1,.,TRBJ2-5,.,CSARDLAALGQETQYF,TGCAGTGCTAGAGATTTGGCCGCTTTGGGCCAAGAGACCCAGTACTTC
TRBV10-2,TRBD2,TRBJ2-7,.,CASREAGVVEQYF,TGCGCCAGCAGAGAGGCGGGAGTGGTCGAGCAGTACTTC
TRBV28,TRBD1,TRBJ1-2,many,CASSLFKDREVGYTF,TGTGCCAGCAGTTTATTTAAGGACAGGGAAGTCGGCTACACCTTC
TRBV5-1,TRBD1,TRBJ2-1,.,CASSRGQGGNEQFF,TGCGCCAGCAGCCGGGGACAGGGGGGCAATGAGCAGTTCTTC
TRBV6-2/TRBV6-3,TRBD2,TRBJ2-1,.,CASSSWTSGNNEQFF,TGTGCCAGCAGTTCCTGGACTAGCGGCAACAATGAGCAGTTCTTC
TRBV6-1,.,TRBJ1-2,many,CASGAFSLGLYGYTF,TGTGCCAGCGGGGCCTTTAGTCTGGGGCTCTATGGCTACACCTTC
TRBV14,TRBD2,TRBJ2-1,.,CASSHLTSGSYNEQFF,TGTGCCAGCAGCCACCTTACTAGCGGGAGCTACAATGAGCAGTTCTTC
TRBV12-3/TRBV12-4,.,TRBJ2-7,.,CASKVAPKTYEQYF,TGTGCCAGCAAAGTAGCTCCCAAAACCTACGAGCAGTACTTC
TRBV7-2,TRBD1,TRBJ1-1,many,CASSLVTGWDTEAFF,TGTGCCAGCAGCTTAGTGACAGGGTGGGACACTGAAGCTTTCTTT
TRBV27,.,TRBJ2-7,many,CASSLSRGGGPYEQYF,TGTGCCAGCAGTTTATCGCGAGGGGGGGGGCCCTACGAGCAGTACTTC
TRBV10-3,TRBD1,TRBJ1-2,.,CATPSRQGSDGYTF,TGTGCCACCCCGAGTCGACAGGGAAGCGATGGCTACACCTTC
TRBV19,.,TRBJ2-1,.,CASSTSKGIYNEQFF,TGTGCCAGTAGTACCAGTAAGGGGATCTACAATGAGCAGTTCTTC
TRBV5-4,.,TRBJ2-7,.,CASSSEGLRSYEQYF,TGTGCCAGCAGCTCTGAAGGTTTGAGGTCCTACGAGCAGTACTTC